What follows describes a single TCR beta chain. The antigen this receptor binds is unknown. One base away there is no much larger clone; base qualities are not given. Clipping removes 2 bases from V and 3 bases from J, with 3 as the unmatched junction base count. From the germline V gene, CDR1 is SGHAT and CDR2 is FQNNGV. The CDR3 runs 16 residues from the cysteine to the phenylalanine. Only the CDR3 DNA is retained, 48 bases long and in frame from the first base. The data belong to a study of T cell changes during pregnancy in multiple sclerosis (dated by TCRdb to between 2017 and 2020). The study in broad terms: The study looked at changes in the T cell repertoire across pregnancy in women with multiple sclerosis.

The receptor library was made with the immunoSEQ multiplex PCR assay. TCRdb mirrors the immuneACCESS table, restricted to in-frame sequences. Some clones are absent from its copies; in checked studies, under half trace to an unresolved V gene, and the reason for the others is unknown. This sample comprises 85,000 to 100,000 clones, about 92% of them detected only once. The ten most abundant clones make up 1.5% of the sample. The sequence was obtained from a female donor with multiple sclerosis, enrolled in a pregnancy study. Material: peripheral blood, obtained in the first trimester of pregnancy. The sequence links TRBV11-2 to TRBJ2-7; 14 bases in the junction line up with TRBD2. The CDR3 corresponds to CASSLQGLAGVYEQYF. The nucleotide sequence reads TGTGCCAGCAGCTTACAGGGACTAGCGGGAGTCTACGAGCAGTACTTC. Reference TRBV11-2 and TRBJ2-7 genes cover what lies past the CDR3, so the full variable domain is EAGVAQSPRYKIIEKRQSVAFWCNPISGHATLYWYQQILGQGPKLLIQFQNNGVVDDSQLPKDRFSAERLKGVDSTLKIQPAKLEDSAVYLCASSLQGLAGVYEQYFGPGTRLTVT.